The 32 T cell receptor beta chains reported below all come from one sample, sequenced in a study of shared clonotypes between healthy human individuals (TCRdb year 2020). Libraries were built with the immunoSEQ multiplex PCR assay. TCRdb's version of the immuneACCESS table is confined to in-frame rearrangements and falls short of the full clone set. An unresolved V gene accounts for under half of the shortfall where checked; the remainder is of unknown origin. The sample table records over a million clones; roughly 95% of these occur just once. The ten largest account for about 1% of the sample. The specimen was naive CD4+ T cells sorted from blood. What this sample's cell subset or site label stands for: CD45RA+ positively selected. The receptors were sampled from a man aged 25 to 45 in good health.

With respect to this clone: The same CDR3 arises from other DNA sequences in this sample as well. The J gene is TRBJ2-7, the V gene TRBV28, with D uncertain. The germline gives CDR1 MDHEN, CDR2 SYDVKM. The length of the CDR3 is 12 residues. V lost 2 bases to trimming and J lost 3 bases, with 5 bases between them. The CDR3 DNA follows: TGTGCCAGCAGTTTAAACAGCTACGAGCAGTACTTC. Residues: CASSLNSYEQYF.

This chain connects TRBV5-6 to TRBJ2-5, with D unresolved. The CDR3 runs to 10 residues. Germline lookup yields CDR1 SGHDT and CDR2 YYEEEE. CDR3 coding DNA: TGTGCTGAGAAGGGAGAGACCCAGTACTTC. It encodes CAEKGETQYF.

The chain carries TRBV2 and TRBJ2-7, with TRBD2 as a possible D gene (7 bases). The CDR3 runs to 11 residues. Trimming took off 11 bases at V and 7 bases at J, with 15 bases between the two ends. Germline loops: CDR1 SNHLY, CDR2 FYNNEI. The CDR3 sequence: CACRGAGEQYF. In DNA form, the CDR3 reads TGTGCCTGCCGGGGGGCGGGGGAGCAGTACTTC.

The gene calls are TRBV7-9 and TRBJ1-4, with no clear D. V lost 4 bases, J lost 7 bases, and 10 bases lay in between. Germline loops: CDR1 SEHNR, CDR2 FQNEAQ (reference sequence). The CDR3 sequence is 13 residues long. The CDR3 nucleotides are TGTGCCAGCAGCTCCCGAGTAGGTGAAAAACTGTTTTTT. Its translation: CASSSRVGEKLFF.

This clone was counted a single time. CDR3 coding DNA: TGCAGCGTACAGGGGAGAAGCACAGATACGCAGTATTTT. Protein sequence: CSVQGRSTDTQYF. The chain uses TRBV29-1 and TRBJ2-3; TRBD1 matches 7 bases. CDR1 SQVTM and CDR2 ANQGSEA come from the germline V gene. The CDR3 is 13 residues long. V was pared by 6 bases and J by 0 bases, with 3 bases of the junction left unmatched.

The chain has TRBV5-1 and TRBJ2-7; 9 positions match TRBD1. From germline, CDR1 is SGHRS and CDR2 YFSETQ. This CDR3 region has 17 residues. V was clipped by 4 bases and J by 0 bases; unmatched bases: 11. CDR3 loop: CASSKVRDRDFSYEQYF. The DNA of the CDR3 is TGCGCCAGCAGCAAAGTCCGGGACAGGGATTTCTCCTACGAGCAGTACTTC.

J is TRBJ1-4 and V is TRBV28; D might be TRBD1 (5 bases). Germline CDR1 is MDHEN and CDR2 is SYDVKM. The CDR3 is 15 residues long. V was cut by 4 bases and J by 2 bases, with 11 bases left in between. CDR3 in amino acids: CASSSLGVTNEKLFF. The CDR3 DNA follows: TGTGCCAGCAGTTCATTAGGGGTGACTAATGAAAAACTGTTTTTT.

This chain uses TRBV6-6 with TRBJ2-1, with D maybe TRBD2 (5 bases). Germline lookup yields CDR1 MNHNY and CDR2 SVGAGI (reference sequence). The CDR3 has 14 residues. Deletions cut 2 bases from V and 4 bases from J, with 9 bases between. The CDR3 region is CASSYGGLYNEQFF. In DNA, the CDR3 is TGTGCCAGCAGTTACGGTGGACTGTACAATGAGCAGTTCTTC.

This clone was picked up one time. The V and J genes are TRBV4-2 and TRBJ1-5, with 7 bases lining up with TRBD1. J gave up 5 bases and V 4 bases, and 5 bases lay outside the gene matches. This CDR3 spans 14 amino acids. Germline V gives CDR1 LGHNA, CDR2 YNFKEQ. CDR3 protein: CASSLRQGDQPQHF. CDR3 nucleotides: TGTGCCAGCAGCCTTAGACAGGGAGATCAGCCCCAGCATTTT.

The rearrangement joins TRBV28 to TRBJ2-7; TRBD2 might be the D (6 bases). Per germline, CDR1 MDHEN and CDR2 SYDVKM. The germline V and J ends were trimmed by 10 bases and 1 base, with 11 bases remaining between them. The length of the CDR3 is 12 residues. Here the CDR3 reads CATTRGSYEQYF. Here the CDR3 DNA reads TGTGCCACGACACGGGGGTCCTACGAGCAGTACTTC.

The chain employs TRBV2 and TRBJ2-1, with 12 bases lining up with TRBD1. In germline, CDR1 is SNHLY, CDR2 FYNNEI. J was trimmed by 8 bases and V by 6 bases; bases with no gene match: 8. CDR3 length equals 15 residues. The CDR3 nucleotides are TGTGCCAGCAGGACTAGGGGACAGGGGGCCCATGAGCAGTTCTTC. It specifies CASRTRGQGAHEQFF.

The J gene is TRBJ2-7, the V gene TRBV4-3; 9 nucleotides align to TRBD2. The CDR3 sequence is 15 residues long. Germline V gives CDR1 LGHNA, CDR2 YSLEER. V was clipped by 3 bases and J by 6 bases; unmatched bases: 9. Here the CDR3 DNA reads TGCGCCAGCAGCCACACAACCGGGACTAGCATCGAGCAGTACTTC. It specifies CASSHTTGTSIEQYF.

The chain uses TRBV9 and TRBJ1-4; 7 nucleotides align to TRBD1. The CDR3 is 15 amino acids. CDR1 is SGDLS and CDR2 is YYNGEE in the germline V gene. Unmatched junction bases numbered 3, after V lost 1 base and J lost 3 bases. The CDR3 protein is CASSVRQGPNEKLFF. Written as DNA, the CDR3 is TGTGCCAGCAGCGTAAGACAGGGACCTAATGAAAAACTGTTTTTT. The entire variable domain, with the rest obtained from reference TRBV9 and TRBJ1-4, is as follows: DSGVTQTPKHLITATGQRVTLRCSPRSGDLSVYWYQQSLDQGLQFLIQYYNGEERAKGNILERFSAQQFPDLHSELNLSSLELGDSALYFCASSVRQGPNEKLFFGSGTQLSVL.

This chain connects TRBV6-1 to TRBJ1-1; possibly TRBD1 for D (5 bases). V was clipped by 2 bases and J by 6 bases, with 16 bases between them. CDR3 length equals 15 residues. The V gene's germline CDR1 is MNHNS and CDR2 SASEGT. CDR3 coding DNA: TGTGCCAGCAGTGAATTTGGGGGAGGTAGTGCTGAAGCTTTCTTT. Translation gives CASSEFGGGSAEAFF.

This chain joins TRBV7-9 and TRBJ2-1; 7 nucleotides align to TRBD1. This CDR3 region has 15 residues. Germline V lookup: CDR1 SEHNR, CDR2 FQNEAQ (reference sequence). Trimming took 5 bases from V and 2 from J; bases not matched to a gene: 6. The CDR3 is CASSPRGSPYNEQFF. CDR3 nucleotides: TGTGCCAGCAGCCCCAGGGGGAGTCCCTACAATGAGCAGTTCTTC.

This chain links TRBV4-2 with TRBJ2-7; TRBD2 matches at 10 bases. Trimming at V came to 1 base and at J to 6 bases, leaving 6 bases not matched to a gene. Per the germline V gene, CDR1 is LGHNA and CDR2 is YNFKEQ. The CDR3 contains 15 residues. The chain's CDR3 is CASSQVPSGSSEQYF. The CDR3 nucleotides read TGTGCCAGCAGCCAAGTCCCTAGCGGGAGTTCCGAGCAGTACTTC.

The chain carries TRBV15 and TRBJ1-4; D is possibly TRBD1 (6 bases). Trimming pared 0 bases from V and 5 bases from J, leaving 13 bases between. Germline V gene sequence: CDR1 LNHNV, CDR2 YYDKDF (reference sequence). The CDR3 is made up of 16 amino acids. The CDR3 nucleotides read TGTGCCACCAGCAGAGATGGGGGGGCGTTGAATGAAAAACTGTTTTTT. Protein: CATSRDGGALNEKLFF.

The rearrangement links TRBV5-8 to TRBJ2-2; TRBD2 aligns across 7 bases. CDR1 is SGHTS, CDR2 YDEGEE, per germline. V lost 0 bases, J lost 4 bases, and 9 bases stayed unmatched. The CDR3 loop spans 17 amino acids. CDR3 in DNA: TGTGCCAGCAGCTTGGAACTAGCGTCCCGGGGCACCGGGGAGCTGTTTTTT. Amino acids: CASSLELASRGTGELFF.

Only one count was recorded for this clone. This rearrangement joins TRBV6-4 to TRBJ1-2; no reliable D call. The CDR3 consists of 14 residues. V was clipped by 6 bases and J by 6 bases, with 17 bases between them. CDR1 and CDR2 (germline): MRHNA, SNTAGT. The CDR3 DNA reads as TGTGCCAGCAGAGGACTAGGGATGACGGATGGCTACACCTTC. Its protein product is CASRGLGMTDGYTF.

Here the CDR3 reads CASREDRGGTQYF. The CDR3 nucleotides are TGTGCCAGCAGAGAGGACAGGGGCGGTACCCAGTACTTC. The chain joins TRBV2 to TRBJ2-5; TRBD1 matches at 9 bases. Germline loops: CDR1 SNHLY, CDR2 FYNNEI. The trim removed 6 bases at V and 8 bases at J, leaving 7 bases unmatched. CDR3 length: 13 amino acids. Based on the CDR3 plus reference TRBV2 and TRBJ2-5, the full variable domain is EPEVTQTPSHQVTQMGQEVILRCVPISNHLYFYWYRQILGQKVEFLVSFYNNEISEKSEIFDDQFSVERPDGSNFTLKIRSTKLEDSAMYFCASREDRGGTQYFGPGTRLLVL.

The V and J genes are TRBV10-3 and TRBJ1-2; D is undetermined. CDR1 is ENHRY and CDR2 is SYGVKD in the germline V gene. The CDR3 runs to 14 residues. Trimming cost V 2 bases and J 4 bases, with 11 bases left between them. CDR3 protein: CAISEEGGFYGYTF. The CDR3 nucleotides read TGTGCCATCAGTGAGGAGGGCGGATTCTATGGCTACACCTTC.

This chain joins TRBV28 and TRBJ2-4; D is unresolved. In germline, CDR1 is MDHEN, CDR2 SYDVKM. V lost 9 bases, J lost 0 bases, and 18 bases lay in between. The CDR3 contains 16 residues. The CDR3 loop reads CASPTVWLKAKNIQYF. The CDR3 nucleotides read TGTGCCAGTCCGACTGTGTGGCTGAAAGCCAAAAACATTCAGTACTTC.

This chain joins TRBV5-1 and TRBJ2-5; 10 nucleotides match TRBD1. Germline V gene data show CDR1 as SGHRS and CDR2 as YFSETQ. The CDR3 runs 15 residues. V lost 4 bases, J lost 2 bases, and 5 bases stayed unmatched. Written as DNA, the CDR3 is TGCGCCAGCAGCCCTGGACAGGGGGGTCAAGAGACCCAGTACTTC. Residues: CASSPGQGGQETQYF.

The chain employs TRBV5-1 and TRBJ1-5, with D perhaps TRBD1 (5 bases). The V end lost 0 bases, the J end lost 7 bases, and 11 bases lay between the germline ends. Germline loops: CDR1 SGHRS, CDR2 YFSETQ. The CDR3 covers 14 residues. As DNA, the CDR3 is TGCGCCAGCAGCTTGGAGGGGAGAGGCCAGCCCCAGCATTTT. Amino acids: CASSLEGRGQPQHF.

The chain combines TRBV9 with TRBJ2-7; TRBD2 matches 8 bases. In germline, CDR1 is SGDLS, CDR2 YYNGEE. The CDR3 runs 14 residues. J was trimmed by 0 bases and V by 3 bases; bases with no gene match: 2. In DNA, the CDR3 is TGTGCCAGCAGCGCCGGGGGGGTCTCCTACGAGCAGTACTTC. Residues: CASSAGGVSYEQYF.

The chain links TRBV25-1 to TRBJ2-5, with D unresolved. In germline, CDR1 is MGHDK, CDR2 SYGVNS. The CDR3 is 11 amino acids. V lost 8 bases to trimming and J lost 3 bases, with 7 bases between them. CDR3: CASAIKETQYF. In DNA, the CDR3 is TGTGCCAGCGCAATAAAAGAGACCCAGTACTTC.

The chain combines TRBV18 with TRBJ2-7; TRBD1 is a possible D gene (6 bases). The CDR3 loop spans 16 amino acids. Between the trimmed V and J ends, which lost 2 bases and 0 bases, there was a span of 14 bases. Germline CDR1 KGHSH, CDR2 LQKENI. CDR3 DNA sequence: TGTGCCAGCTCACCATTGGGGGCAGAGAGCTCCTACGAGCAGTACTTC. Amino acid sequence: CASSPLGAESSYEQYF.

The chain recombines TRBV7-6 with TRBJ2-7, with a weak D call TRBD2 (5 bases). Germline V gene data show CDR1 as SGHVS and CDR2 as FNYEAQ. V was trimmed by 1 base and J by 7 bases, leaving 14 bases between them. The CDR3 sequence is 14 residues long. The CDR3: CASSLGARVGEQYF. CDR3 nucleotides: TGTGCCAGCAGCTTAGGGGCGCGGGTCGGTGAGCAGTACTTC.

V usage is TRBV19 and J usage is TRBJ2-7; D is possibly TRBD1 or TRBD2 (5 bases each). Trimming took 9 bases from V and 3 from J, leaving 12 bases between them. CDR1 and CDR2 from the germline V gene are LNHDA and SQIVND (reference sequence). The CDR3 is made up of 12 amino acids. CDR3 in DNA: TGTGCCAGCACGGGACGGAACTACGAGCAGTACTTC. It codes for CASTGRNYEQYF.

Of note for this clone: Other nucleotide sequences from this sample produce the same CDR3. The CDR3 nucleotides read TGTGCCAGCTCACCACTGGGCGACGAGCAGTACTTC. This encodes CASSPLGDEQYF. V and J are TRBV18 and TRBJ2-7; D not resolved. CDR1 is KGHSH, CDR2 LQKENI, per germline. CDR3 length equals 12 residues. The germline V and J ends were trimmed by 1 base and 5 bases, with 6 bases remaining between them.

The rearrangement joins TRBV18 to TRBJ2-3; D is unclear. Germline V CDR1 and CDR2: KGHSH, LQKENI. The CDR3 has 12 amino acids. With 6 bases removed from V and 2 bases from J, the gap between germline ends came to 6 bases. The CDR3 reads CASSLDTDTQYF. The CDR3 region has the DNA TGTGCCAGCTCCCTCGACACAGATACGCAGTATTTT.

Remarks on this clone: This CDR3 fails to terminate in the conserved phenylalanine or tryptophan, so it likely reflects a read error. No DNA is shown, since the ends of the CDR3 on it are uncertain; the CDR3 is the one TCRdb lists. The chain carries TRBV21-1 and TRBJ2-4; the DNA was not compared with TRBD2, the D call given in the table. TRBV21-1 constitutes a pseudogene. Counting both end residues, the CDR3 totals 10 amino acids. CDR3: CASSPPVESQ.